This T cell receptor beta chain was documented in a study of cytomegalovirus exposure and HLA in healthy donors (dated by TCRdb to about 2017). Regarding the complete study: In an earlier analysis of around 540 of the donors, 276 Gb of sequence data and 90 million to 120 million unique TCR beta sequences from about 179 million T cells were reported. To predict cytomegalovirus infection status, the study brought together high-throughput TCR immunosequencing, statistical association of individual TCRs with disease status, and machine learning. Of the roughly 400 genotyped donors, less than 85% were placed in the genetic ancestry cluster associated with self-reported Caucasian donors. The T cell repertoires of under 700 subjects were profiled by immunosequencing and related to cytomegalovirus serostatus. In a later genetic analysis, genome-wide SNP genotypes for about 65% of the roughly 670 donors were used, and that subset was treated as a discovery cohort. HLA typing covered class I and class II loci at four-digit resolution. A separate validation cohort of more than 100 different subjects was used in addition to the approximately 670-subject first cohort. Five DR-DQ haplotypes were handled as single units for association and clustering, since linkage in the cohort was strong. Typing coverage varied by locus: roughly 629-630 donors for A, B, C, DRB1 and DQB1; more than 500 for DQA1; over 600 for DPA1; around 490 for DPB1. Approximately 300 gigabases of sequencing data and approximately 91 million unique TCR sequences made up an early release that covered fewer than 650 HLA-typed donors. The aim of the study was to test whether cataloging public T cell receptors could identify signatures of past pathogen exposure. Among roughly 400 genotyped donors of the cohort, an average of roughly 230,000 unique TCR beta nucleotide sequences was sequenced per donor, of which 15% to 20% were non-productive. A later analysis re-analyzed previously published TCR beta repertoires from roughly 600 donors and added high-resolution HLA genotyping to study TCR occurrence patterns. In an earlier analysis of 500 to 650 of the donors, high-throughput TCR beta sequencing was used to judge whether each TCR beta V gene segment behaved as functional or pseudogenic. Rather than drawing on any new phenotypic data, the later analysis identified candidate immune exposures from TCR beta sequences and the way those sequences occurred across donors. Alongside the repertoire data, information on donor age, sex, ethnicity and CMV serostatus was compiled. All discovery cohort repertoires had been generated using a single sequencing platform. The paper's findings and limits, for the study overall: Three of the identified cytomegalovirus-associated TCR beta chains were confirmed in vitro to be specific for cytomegalovirus antigens. Sequencing depth was assumed to be roughly uniform across donors in the presence/absence analyses, though that assumption may not hold. An association between a missense DCLRE1C variant and V-gene and J-gene trimming of TCR beta chains was found in a later genetic analysis and replicated in an independent cohort. Across donors, most TCR sequences were observed very rarely, whereas some public TCRs were present in many individuals. Some IMGT-functional V segments, including TRBV6-2 and TRBV6-3, could not be distinguished by the 87-base-pair reads and were therefore excluded. According to a later analysis, TCR association rates differed among HLA loci, with DRB1 alleles showing the most associated TCRs and HLA-C alleles showing the fewest. Several of the top co-occurrence clusters appeared to be linked to parvovirus B19, influenza, CMV and Epstein-Barr virus, according to a later analysis. A further reported finding was that TCR beta sequences accurately predicted the HLA-A and HLA-B alleles for most subjects in the first cohort. HLA typing was unavailable for some donors at each locus, so association tests used only the typed subset. Compared with the approximately 600-donor mean, donors in an Asian-associated ancestry cluster had fewer N-insertions in productive TCRs, according to a later genetic analysis. According to the authors, the approach could potentially be generalized to other disease states and immunological phenotypes. Because counts were too low, around 17 rarely observed V segments, including chromosome 9 orphons, were left out of the earlier analysis of approximately 500 of the donors. The study listed 150 to 200 TCR beta chains as associated with cytomegalovirus. Only TCR beta chains were sequenced in this cohort, and the absence of alpha or paired-chain data limited detectable features. Cytomegalovirus status was reported to be diagnosed by the classifier with high specificity and sensitivity in both the original and validation cohorts. In a later analysis, most CMV-associated TCR beta chains were found to appear HLA-restricted, with HLA associations seemingly driven largely by CMV exposure. A cluster of highly shared sequence variants was judged likely to be a technical artifact of the sequencing pipeline. At a false discovery rate of 0.05, a later analysis linked roughly 17,000 TCR beta sequences to specific HLA alleles. For the cohort, immune exposure information was limited to CMV serostatus. In an earlier analysis of some 500 of the donors, most TCR beta V segments appeared in productive rearrangements about 87% or about 30% of the time, broadly matching IMGT annotations. When HLA alleles, especially DR and DQ, strongly co-occurred, attributing TCR associations to individual alleles was difficult. Linkage disequilibrium might explain the correlated functional status among segregating V segments, but an unknown experimental factor could not be ruled out. Compared with equally common non-associated chains, HLA-associated TCR beta chains in a later analysis were more clonally expanded and had lower generation probabilities.

The cohort consisted of some 670 healthy bone marrow donors. All cohort members were sampled while nominally healthy, although unrecorded immune exposures were likely present. The donor tested CMV seronegative and was one of the 352 seronegative cohort members. A peripheral blood sample was provided by each donor, and peripheral blood mononuclear cells were used for TCR beta sequencing. Genomic DNA was extracted from the blood cell samples with the Qiagen DNeasy Blood Extraction Kit. With respect to this clone: Its antigen is not yet known.

Unmatched junction bases come to 6, with V trimmed by 3 bases and J by 0 bases. The germline V gene yields SGHRS for CDR1 and YFSETQ for CDR2. The CDR3 numbers 16 residues from cysteine through phenylalanine. The only DNA kept is the CDR3, 48 bases in frame from the first base. Library preparation was by the immunoSEQ multiplex PCR assay. For the multiplex PCR, a mixture combining 60 forward primers for TCR Vbeta segments and 13 reverse primers for TCR Jbeta segments was used. The CDR3 region of rearranged TCR beta genes was amplified from genomic DNA with a multiplex PCR assay. Amplified TCR beta libraries were sequenced as 87-base-pair reads on the Illumina HiSeq System. On the authors' methods: A later analysis tallied around 80 million unique TCR beta chains across the 700 or so repertoires, and around 9.9 million of those chains were shared by two or more donors. Raw reads were error-corrected and collapsed into unique sequences by a nearest-neighbor algorithm in which closely related sequences were merged to remove PCR and sequencing errors. CDR3 sequences were aligned to IMGT reference sequences to assign V, D and J gene segments. For a sequence to be retained, a match of at least six nucleotides to both a V gene segment and a J gene segment was required. A rearrangement counted as productive if the CDR3 had no stop codons and remained in frame with V and J, and every other rearrangement counted as non-productive. CDR3 was defined according to IMGT convention as the region running from the second conserved V-encoded cysteine to the conserved J-encoded phenylalanine. The earlier analysis of a few hundred of the donors excluded any sequence lacking an unambiguous match to a single V gene segment. In an earlier analysis of 587 of the donors, a V segment was called functional when productive rearrangements were above 56.7%, and segregating when the standard deviation between donors exceeded 5%. To diagnose cytomegalovirus status from the catalog of TCR beta chain sequences, a statistical classification framework was built. A later analysis assigned V and J genes by comparing TCR nucleotide sequences with IMGT/GENE-DB human TR gene sequences. A later analysis assigned CDR3 sequences and most-parsimonious VDJ recombination scenarios with the TCRdist pipeline. In a later analysis, every TCR beta chain was defined by the combination of its CDR3 amino acid sequence and its V-gene family, and reads without a unique V-gene family were dropped. In a later analysis, fewer than 650 highly shared, low-generation-probability nucleotide sequences were removed to address suspected cross-contamination and a sequencing artifact. For each public chain, a later analysis derived a clonal expansion index from normalized ranks of inferred template counts within each repertoire. A later analysis computed generation probabilities with a VDJ recombination model fitted to out-of-frame rearrangements, and checked the results against IGoR. In a later analysis, hypergeometric tests were used to score TCR-TCR, TCR-HLA and TCR-CMV co-occurrence, with a repertoire-size bias correction applied to TCR pairs. To estimate false discovery rates, a later analysis permuted the HLA or CMV assignments 20 times. In a later analysis, co-occurring TCRs were grouped with DBSCAN, and TCRdist sequence similarity was added when clustering was performed within HLA-allele-positive subsets. Co-occurrence clustering excluded repertoires with fewer than 30,000 or more than 120,000 public chains, plus five with anomalous nucleotide sharing. The immuneACCESS repertoire file appears here via TCRdb, limited to in-frame rearrangements. These files lack a portion of the clones; in checked studies, under half of the deficit traces to unresolved V genes, and the cause of the others is not known. D and trimming were read from the DNA, whereas the V and J calls and clone size are those reported in that table. The sample's records list some 120,000 clones. About 2.1% of the sample is in the top ten clones.

The chain employs TRBV5-1 and TRBJ2-7, with 10 middle bases fitting TRBD1. The TCR was taken from a woman aged 55 to 70 in good health and CMV-seronegative. The sample taken for sequencing was PBMCs. CDR3 sequence: CASSWGTGATSYEQYF. At the DNA level, the sequence is TGCGCCAGCAGCTGGGGGACAGGGGCCACCTCCTACGAGCAGTACTTC.